Presented here are 30 T cell receptor beta chains from one specimen sequenced in a study of Ad26.COV2.S vaccination and SARS-CoV-2 variants. Measured with immunoSEQ multiplex PCR; TCRdb has only the in-frame clones, and not every one. The profile shows 380,000 or so clones, 86% of them singletons. Treatment specified: some 20 received Ad26.COV2.S at low or high dose, single or two shots; roughly five received placebo; per-sample allocation not given. Collection of the samples took place on day 63 after the first injection of vaccine or placebo. Sample: peripheral blood, taken in a trial of Ad26.COV2.S vaccine versus placebo. The receptor source for this set is a person between 18 and 65 years old who received the Ad26.COV2.S COVID-19 vaccine or a placebo.

The CDR3: CATSDGQGNTEAFF. CDR3 sequence (DNA): TGTGCCACCAGTGATGGACAGGGAAACACTGAAGCTTTCTTT. The chain couples TRBV24-1 to TRBJ1-1; 8 bases align to TRBD1. Germline trimming cut 3 bases from V and 2 bases from J; bases unmatched to any gene: 1. The germline V gene has CDR1 KGHDR and CDR2 SFDVKD. The CDR3 is made up of 14 amino acids.

The rearrangement joins TRBV6-4 to TRBJ1-2; D not certain. V lost 4 bases to trimming and J lost 6 bases, with 12 bases between them. Germline lookup yields CDR1 MRHNA and CDR2 SNTAGT. The CDR3 extends over 13 amino acids. Written as DNA, the CDR3 is TGTGCCAGCAGTGGCGAGGGTCTCGATGGCTACACCTTC. Translating gives CASSGEGLDGYTF.

The chain carries TRBV11-2 and TRBJ2-2; no reliable D call. This CDR3 contains 14 residues. Per germline, CDR1 SGHAT and CDR2 FQNNGV. V dropped 0 bases and J dropped 5 bases, with 7 bases sitting between them. The CDR3 bases are TGTGCCAGCAGCTTAGATCGCCTGACCGGGGAGCTGTTTTTT. Its protein is CASSLDRLTGELFF.

The genes are TRBV19 and TRBJ2-1; TRBD2 matches at 12 bases. With 6 bases clipped from V and 3 bases from J, the junction kept 3 bases outside the gene matches. The CDR3 is made up of 15 amino acids. Per germline, CDR1 LNHDA and CDR2 SQIVND (reference sequence). CDR3 in DNA: TGTGCCAGTAGCAAGACTAGCGGGAGCTACAATGAGCAGTTCTTC. Residues: CASSKTSGSYNEQFF. Full variable domain (outside the CDR3, taken from reference TRBV19 and TRBJ2-1): DGGITQSPKYLFRKEGQNVTLSCEQNLNHDAMYWYRQDPGQGLRLIYYSQIVNDFQKGDIAEGYSVSREKKESFPLTVTSAQKNPTAFYLCASSKTSGSYNEQFFGPGTRLTVL.

The V and J genes are TRBV27 and TRBJ2-7; TRBD1 matches at 8 bases. Trimming took 7 bases from V and 8 from J; bases not matched to a gene: 16. CDR1 MNHEY and CDR2 SMNVEV come from the germline V gene (reference sequence). The CDR3 runs 15 residues. The CDR3 spells CASTRGTGQSNQQYF. The CDR3 DNA reads as TGTGCCAGCACCCGGGGGACAGGCCAGTCTAACCAGCAGTACTTC.

This clone was counted only a few times. This chain uses TRBV3-1 (or the pseudogene TRBV3-2) with TRBJ1-1; D ambiguous. Germline V CDR1 and CDR2: LGHDT, YNNKEL (reference sequence). This CDR3 contains 14 residues. The V end lost 4 bases, the J end lost 7 bases, and 16 bases lay between the germline ends. This CDR3 reads CASSPTAGRGEAFF. CDR3 coding DNA: TGTGCCAGCAGCCCGACGGCCGGGCGTGGTGAAGCTTTCTTT.

The chain links TRBV6-2 or TRBV6-3 to TRBJ2-1; D gene uncertain. The germline V and J ends were trimmed by 4 bases and 7 bases, with 11 bases remaining between them. CDR1 and CDR2 (germline): MNHEY, SVGEGT. The CDR3 loop spans 13 amino acids. The CDR3 DNA sequence: TGTGCCAGCAGTTTTTATAGGGATAATGAGCAGTTCTTC. Amino acids: CASSFYRDNEQFF.

Note on this clone: The sample has other DNA sequences that encode this CDR3 too. V and J are TRBV12-3 or TRBV12-4 and TRBJ2-7; 8 nucleotides agree with TRBD1. This CDR3 is built from 13 residues. Trimming cost V 7 bases and J 3 bases; bases outside gene matches: 5. The CDR3 here is CASNLGQGYEQYF. As DNA, the CDR3 is TGTGCCAGCAACCTTGGACAGGGCTACGAGCAGTACTTC.

This chain uses TRBV28 with TRBJ2-7; either TRBD1 or TRBD2 may supply D (6 bases each). V shed 2 bases and J shed 2 bases, with 10 bases lying between them. The CDR3 is 14 residues long. Germline CDR1 and CDR2: MDHEN and SYDVKM. The CDR3 loop is CASSLAGQTYEQYF. DNA for the CDR3: TGTGCCAGCAGTTTAGCGGGACAAACCTACGAGCAGTACTTC. The full variable domain, with the rest looked up from reference TRBV28 and TRBJ2-7, is DVKVTQSSRYLVKRTGEKVFLECVQDMDHENMFWYRQDPGLGLRLIYFSYDVKMKEKGDIPEGYSVSREKKERFSLILESASTNQTSMYLCASSLAGQTYEQYFGPGTRLTVT.

V usage is TRBV4-2 and J usage is TRBJ1-2, with D tentatively TRBD1 (5 bases). The CDR3 has 14 residues. The V gene lost 5 bases and the J gene lost 3 bases, with 13 bases spanning the gap. CDR1 LGHNA and CDR2 YNFKEQ come from the germline V gene. In DNA form, the CDR3 reads TGTGCCAGCAGCGCTGCCGGGACCCACTATGGCTACACCTTC. This translates into CASSAAGTHYGYTF.

This chain uses TRBV28 with TRBJ1-1; TRBD1 agrees at 7 bases. The CDR3 has 13 amino acids. V dropped 8 bases and J dropped 0; count of bases not matched to a gene: 3. The V gene's germline CDR1 is MDHEN and CDR2 SYDVKM. The DNA for the CDR3 is TGTGCCAGCCAGGGACAGCTGAACACTGAAGCTTTCTTT. This gives the protein CASQGQLNTEAFF.

The chain combines TRBV4-1 with TRBJ2-7; D is tentatively TRBD1 or TRBD2 (6 bases each). Germline lookup yields CDR1 MGHRA and CDR2 YSYEKL. This CDR3 region has 15 residues. The V gene lost 5 bases and the J gene lost 4 bases, with 18 bases spanning the gap. CDR3 loop: CASSAIEGGLYEQYF. Written as DNA, the CDR3 is TGCGCCAGCAGCGCAATCGAGGGGGGCCTTTACGAGCAGTACTTC.

V gene TRBV29-1 combines with J gene TRBJ2-1, with 8 bases fitting TRBD1. In germline, CDR1 is SQVTM, CDR2 ANQGSEA. Trimming at V came to 6 bases and at J to 6 bases, leaving 7 bases not matched to a gene. The CDR3 sequence is 13 residues long. The CDR3 coding sequence is TGCAGCGTCCGACGGACAGGGCCCAATGAGCAGTTCTTC. Amino acids: CSVRRTGPNEQFF.

V is TRBV6-1 and J is TRBJ2-5, with 11 bases lining up with TRBD2. With V trimmed by 3 bases and J by 5 bases, 20 bases remained unmatched. Germline CDR1 is MNHNS and CDR2 is SASEGT. The CDR3 totals 20 residues. The CDR3 DNA is TGTGCCAGCAGTGAGAGTAGGCTAGCGGGAGGTTGGGGCTCGGCTGAGACCCAGTACTTC. This sequence encodes CASSESRLAGGWGSAETQYF.

This clone occurred a few times. The chain links TRBV7-9 to TRBJ2-7; 10 nucleotides match TRBD1. V lost 4 bases to trimming and J lost 0 bases; unmatched junction nucleotides: 12. Germline CDR1 and CDR2: SEHNR and FQNEAQ (reference sequence). The CDR3 spans 18 residues. CDR3 in DNA: TGTGCCAGCAGCTCGAGGAGGTCCGGGACAGGGGCCTCCTACGAGCAGTACTTC. Protein sequence: CASSSRRSGTGASYEQYF.

In nucleotides, the CDR3 is TGTGCCAGCAGCACCCCGGGGGGTGATGAGCAGTTCTTC. It yields the protein CASSTPGGDEQFF. The J gene is TRBJ2-1, the V gene TRBV28, with 7 positions matching TRBD2. Looked up from germline, CDR1 is MDHEN and CDR2 is SYDVKM. CDR3 length: 13 amino acids. The junction had 7 bases not matched to a gene; V was cut back by 6 bases and J by 8 bases. Full variable domain (outside the CDR3, taken from reference TRBV28 and TRBJ2-1): DVKVTQSSRYLVKRTGEKVFLECVQDMDHENMFWYRQDPGLGLRLIYFSYDVKMKEKGDIPEGYSVSREKKERFSLILESASTNQTSMYLCASSTPGGDEQFFGPGTRLTVL.

The rearrangement links TRBV5-6 to TRBJ1-2; D is undetermined. V dropped 6 bases and J dropped 4 bases, with 16 bases sitting between them. Germline-derived CDR1 and CDR2 are SGHDT and YYEEEE. The CDR3 length is 14 residues. The CDR3 sequence: CASTLGLEFYGYTF. The CDR3, as DNA: TGTGCCAGCACCCTTGGTCTCGAATTCTATGGCTACACCTTC.

The chain recombines TRBV7-2 with TRBJ2-3, with TRBD2 matching over 14 bases. V shed 4 bases and J 3 bases; nucleotides not matched to a gene: 6. The CDR3 loop spans 17 amino acids. CDR1 is SGHTA and CDR2 is FQGNSA in the germline V gene. CDR3 DNA: TGTGCCAGCAGCTCAACCCGACTAGCGGGGGGGACAGATACGCAGTATTTT. Its translation is CASSSTRLAGGTDTQYF. Drawing the rest from reference TRBV7-2 and TRBJ2-3, the complete variable domain is GAGVSQSPSNKVTEKGKDVELRCDPISGHTALYWYRQSLGQGLEFLIYFQGNSAPDKSGLPSDRFSAERTGGSVSTLTIQRTQQEDSAVYLCASSSTRLAGGTDTQYFGPGTRLTVL.

This clone was seen only a few times. V usage is TRBV24-1 and J usage is TRBJ2-1; TRBD2 is a possible D gene (6 bases). This CDR3 has 13 amino acids. V was shortened by 4 bases and J by 7 bases, with 10 bases between the two germline ends. Germline V gene data show CDR1 as KGHDR and CDR2 as SFDVKD. The CDR3 sequence is CATSDLGGNEQFF. DNA of the CDR3: TGTGCCACCAGTGACTTGGGGGGAAATGAGCAGTTCTTC.

This clone was counted once. The gene calls are TRBV29-1 and TRBJ2-4; D remains unclear. Germline assignment: CDR1 SQVTM and CDR2 ANQGSEA. Trimming shortened V by 6 bases and J by 0 bases, and 9 bases separated the two germline ends. The CDR3 is made up of 13 amino acids. The chain's CDR3 is CSVQPLAKNIQYF. CDR3 DNA sequence: TGCAGCGTACAGCCACTAGCCAAAAACATTCAGTACTTC.

The J gene is TRBJ2-1, the V gene TRBV7-9; 7 bases line up with TRBD2. Germline assignment: CDR1 SEHNR and CDR2 FQNEAQ (reference sequence). The V segment lost 7 bases and the J segment 0 bases; nucleotides outside the gene matches: 3. This CDR3 spans 14 amino acids. CDR3 sequence: CASMGGSSYNEQFF. DNA for the CDR3: TGTGCCAGCATGGGCGGGAGCTCCTACAATGAGCAGTTCTTC.

This clone was seen a few times. The chain links TRBV19 to TRBJ2-5; TRBD2 might be the D (5 bases). V shed 6 bases and J shed 1 base, with 15 bases lying between them. The germline V gene has CDR1 LNHDA and CDR2 SQIVND (reference sequence). The CDR3 is made up of 15 amino acids. CDR3 protein: CASSPGRRAQETQYF. The CDR3, as DNA: TGTGCCAGTAGCCCGGGGAGACGAGCCCAAGAGACCCAGTACTTC.

In this sample, this clone turned up a few times. The chain combines TRBV27 with TRBJ2-7, with TRBD1 as a possible D gene (5 bases). V lost 5 bases and J lost 3, with 14 bases in between. Germline-derived CDR1 and CDR2 are MNHEY and SMNVEV (reference sequence). The CDR3 has 14 residues. In DNA, the CDR3 is TGTGCCAGCAGTGTGCAGGGCTTGAACTACGAGCAGTACTTC. Its protein is CASSVQGLNYEQYF.

This clone has just one count. This chain uses TRBV28 with TRBJ1-1; no reliable D call. The V end lost 2 bases, the J end lost 7 bases, and 14 bases lay between the germline ends. Germline V gene sequence: CDR1 MDHEN, CDR2 SYDVKM. The CDR3 totals 14 residues. The CDR3 coding sequence is TGTGCCAGCAGTTTACCAACCGGGTTGGGTGAAGCTTTCTTT. It yields the protein CASSLPTGLGEAFF.

V usage is TRBV4-3 and J usage is TRBJ2-7; 7 positions match TRBD2. The V gene end was trimmed by 0 bases and the J gene end by 1 base; junction bases not matched to a gene: 6. Looked up from germline, CDR1 is LGHNA and CDR2 is YSLEER. This CDR3 is 16 amino acids long. CDR3 DNA sequence: TGCGCCAGCAGCCAAGATCGGGGGGATGGTTCCTACGAGCAGTACTTC. Protein product: CASSQDRGDGSYEQYF.

The count of this clone is one. The chain couples TRBV7-2 to TRBJ2-7; 8 nucleotides align to TRBD2. Per the germline V gene, CDR1 is SGHTA and CDR2 is FQGNSA. This CDR3 is built from 15 residues. V was clipped by 4 bases and J by 7 bases; unmatched bases: 12. The DNA for the CDR3 is TGTGCCAGCAGCTCAACACGGGGGGGCTCCGGTGAGCAGTACTTC. Protein: CASSSTRGGSGEQYF.

This clone was seen a handful of times. The V call is TRBV2, the J call TRBJ2-7; a possible D gene is TRBD1 (6 bases). The V end was cut by 6 bases, the J end by 7 bases, with 13 bases between. This CDR3 spans 12 amino acids. Germline lookup yields CDR1 SNHLY and CDR2 FYNNEI. CDR3 sequence (DNA): TGTGCCAGCAGGGTACAGGGACGGGAGCAGTACTTC. It encodes CASRVQGREQYF.

The chain is built from TRBV28 and TRBJ1-2, with TRBD1 matching over 7 bases. Germline loops: CDR1 MDHEN, CDR2 SYDVKM. The CDR3 consists of 14 residues. The junction had 6 bases not matched to a gene; V was cut back by 5 bases and J by 3 bases. The CDR3 loop reads CASSVGQDYYGYTF. Here the CDR3 DNA reads TGTGCCAGCAGTGTCGGACAGGATTACTATGGCTACACCTTC.

The table lists this clone with a count of one. This rearrangement joins TRBV5-3 to TRBJ2-2, with D uncertain. TRBV5-3 is assigned to the ORF class and has an uncertain function. The CDR3 extends over 15 amino acids. V shed 5 bases and J shed 4 bases, with 15 bases lying between them. The CDR3: CARRPRPPGTGELFF. The CDR3 region has the DNA TGTGCCAGAAGACCCAGGCCCCCGGGCACCGGGGAGCTGTTTTTT.

In this sample, this clone turned up a few times. The J gene is TRBJ1-3, the V gene TRBV28; 7 bases agree with TRBD1. J lost 2 bases, V lost 5 bases, and 9 bases had no gene match. The CDR3 runs 16 residues. Germline assignment: CDR1 MDHEN and CDR2 SYDVKM. CDR3 DNA: TGTGCCAGCAGTCCTCGGGACAGTTGGCCTGGAAACACCATATATTTT. It specifies CASSPRDSWPGNTIYF.